The rows below give T cell receptor beta chains drawn from one sample of a study of blood T cell repertoires in COVID-19. TCRdb keeps only in-frame clones here, not all; method: immunoSEQ multiplex PCR. Altogether roughly 200,000 clones are present, 75% to 90% being singletons, with the ten largest covering more than 2.5%. The sequenced sample was peripheral blood. These receptors originate from a man in his fifties or sixties with acute or convalescent COVID-19. Each CDR3 is given with its conserved first and last residue. A D gene is named only where the DNA matches it firmly. Clone size appears in some rows only: once, few, many, or a class for an expanded clone.

J gene | V gene | D gene | clone size | CDR3 protein | CDR3 DNA
TRBJ2-2 | TRBV29-1 | NA | NA | CSVEDLSTGELFF | TGCAGCGTTGAAGATCTGAGCACCGGGGAGCTGTTTTTT
TRBJ2-1 | TRBV30 | NA | NA | CAWSLRGHEQFF | TGTGCCTGGAGTCTCAGGGGACATGAGCAGTTCTTC
TRBJ2-7 | TRBV30 | NA | once | CAWSVIGFGGWREQYF | TGTGCCTGGAGTGTAATAGGTTTTGGGGGCTGGCGCGAGCAGTACTTC
TRBJ1-2 | TRBV28 | NA | NA | CASGNRVGYTF | TGTGCCAGCGGTAACAGGGTTGGCTACACCTTC
TRBJ2-2 | TRBV7-9 | TRBD1 | NA | CASSFRTGLGSGELFF | TGTGCCAGCAGCTTCCGGACAGGGTTGGGATCCGGGGAGCTGTTTTTT
TRBJ1-2 | TRBV19 | TRBD1 | NA | CASSLRQGDGYTF | TGTGCCAGTAGTCTTCGACAGGGCGATGGCTACACCTTC
TRBJ2-6 | TRBV6-5 | TRBD1 | NA | CASSSQGVAGANVLTF | TGTGCCAGCAGTTCACAGGGGGTGGCTGGGGCCAACGTCCTGACTTTC
TRBJ2-6 | TRBV10-3 | TRBD1 | once | CATPTLGQARSSGANVLTF | TGTGCCACACCAACCCTGGGACAGGCCCGGTCCTCTGGGGCCAACGTCCTGACTTTC
TRBJ1-5 | TRBV6-5 | TRBD1 | NA | CASGQGYQPQHF | TGTGCCAGCGGACAGGGCTATCAGCCCCAGCATTTT
TRBJ1-5 | TRBV28 | TRBD1 | NA | CASSTRTGIGFNQPQHF | TGTGCCAGCAGTACTCGGACAGGGATCGGATTCAATCAGCCCCAGCATTTT
TRBJ1-4 | TRBV5-1 | NA | NA | CASSLEPRAFNEKLFF | TGCGCCAGCAGCTTGGAACCGAGGGCATTTAATGAAAAACTGTTTTTT
TRBJ1-2 | TRBV14 | NA | NA | CASSQDKRGWNGYTF | TGTGCCAGCAGCCAAGATAAAAGGGGTTGGAATGGCTACACCTTC
TRBJ1-6 | TRBV19 | NA | NA | CASSPQGYNSPLHF | TGTGCCAGTAGTCCGCAGGGGTATAATTCACCCCTCCACTTT
TRBJ1-2 | TRBV7-9 | TRBD1 | NA | CASSFGTGSNYGYTF | TGTGCCAGCAGCTTCGGGACAGGGTCTAACTATGGCTACACCTTC
TRBJ2-7 | TRBV4-1 | NA | NA | CASSQVGETGYEQYF | TGCGCCAGCAGCCAAGTTGGCGAAACAGGATACGAGCAGTACTTC
TRBJ2-2 | TRBV28 | NA | NA | CASSPGPYTGELFF | TGTGCCAGCAGCCCAGGCCCGTACACCGGGGAGCTGTTTTTT
TRBJ2-1 | TRBV7-9 | NA | NA | CASSLADRYNEQFF | TGTGCCAGCAGCTTAGCCGACAGATACAATGAGCAGTTCTTC
TRBJ2-3 | TRBV4-2 | NA | NA | CASSQEGGPGADTQYF | TGTGCCAGCAGCCAAGAGGGGGGGCCGGGTGCAGATACGCAGTATTTT
TRBJ2-1 | TRBV5-5 | NA | NA | CASSLGLQGTYNEQFF | TGTGCCAGCAGCTTGGGCTTACAGGGAACTTACAATGAGCAGTTCTTC
TRBJ2-1 | TRBV11-2 | TRBD2 | NA | CASSLVLLAGGSNEQFF | TGTGCCAGCAGCTTAGTTTTACTAGCGGGAGGGTCTAATGAGCAGTTCTTC
TRBJ2-7 | TRBV5-4 | TRBD1 | NA | CASSPKLRQGSNEQYF | TGTGCCAGCAGCCCTAAGTTAAGACAGGGCTCCAACGAGCAGTACTTC
TRBJ1-4 | TRBV5-1 | NA | NA | CASSLDAEKLFF | TGCGCCAGCAGCTTGGATGCGGAAAAACTGTTTTTT
TRBJ2-1 | TRBV7-2 | TRBD2 | NA | CASRSSGSSYNEQFF | TGTGCCAGCAGGAGTAGCGGGAGCTCCTACAATGAGCAGTTCTTC
TRBJ1-3 | TRBV5-8 | NA | NA | CASSRPPGGNTIYF | TGTGCCAGCAGCCGCCCCCCGGGAGGAAACACCATATATTTT
TRBJ1-4 | TRBV2 | TRBD1 | NA | CASRTGQDNEKLFF | TGTGCCAGCAGGACGGGACAGGATAATGAAAAACTGTTTTTT
TRBJ2-7 | TRBV7-9 | NA | NA | CASSLGWQGYTYEQYF | TGTGCCAGCAGCTTAGGGTGGCAGGGCTACACCTACGAGCAGTACTTC
TRBJ2-7 | TRBV5-1 | NA | few | CASSLAQGDHEQYF | TGCGCCAGCAGCTTGGCCCAGGGCGACCACGAGCAGTACTTC
TRBJ2-7 | TRBV10-3 | TRBD2 | NA | CAISESAGAGGEQYF | TGTGCCATCAGTGAGTCCGCGGGAGCAGGTGGCGAGCAGTACTTC
TRBJ1-1 | TRBV18 | TRBD1 | NA | CASSPFEGTGVNTEAFF | TGTGCCAGCTCACCATTCGAGGGGACAGGGGTGAACACTGAAGCTTTCTTT
TRBJ1-1 | TRBV19 | TRBD1 | NA | CASRDRVWTEAFF | TGTGCCAGTAGGGACAGGGTCTGGACTGAAGCTTTCTTT
TRBJ2-7 | TRBV27 | NA | NA | CASSLSGARPFYEQYF | TGTGCCAGCAGTTTATCGGGAGCCAGACCGTTCTACGAGCAGTACTTC
TRBJ2-1 | TRBV2 | TRBD2 | NA | CASSEKGLAGRGDEQFF | TGTGCCAGCAGTGAAAAAGGACTAGCGGGGAGGGGCGATGAGCAGTTCTTC
TRBJ2-1 | TRBV7-9 | NA | NA | CASSLGGKNEQFF | TGTGCCAGCAGCTTAGGCGGCAAGAATGAGCAGTTCTTC
TRBJ1-6 | TRBV4-3 | NA | NA | CASSQGGRGRFPPLHF | TGCGCCAGCAGCCAAGGAGGGCGGGGGCGCTTTCCACCCCTCCACTTT
TRBJ2-6 | TRBV28 | NA | NA | CASRSDRPGANVLTF | TGTGCCAGCAGATCAGACAGGCCTGGGGCCAACGTCCTGACTTTC
TRBJ2-5 | TRBV10-3 | NA | NA | CAISPGTEETQYF | TGTGCCATCAGTCCCGGGACTGAAGAGACCCAGTACTTC
TRBJ2-2 | TRBV7-3 | TRBD1 | few | CASSPPLGTGITGELFF | TGTGCCAGCAGCCCCCCTTTAGGGACAGGGATTACCGGGGAGCTGTTTTTT
TRBJ2-7 | TRBV7-8 | TRBD2 | once | CASSSGLAGGPRGEQYF | TGTGCCAGCAGCTCGGGACTAGCGGGAGGGCCACGAGGCGAGCAGTACTTC
TRBJ2-1 | TRBV9 | TRBD2 | NA | CASTGTSHDEQFF | TGTGCCAGCACCGGGACTAGCCACGATGAGCAGTTCTTC
TRBJ1-1 | TRBV19 | NA | NA | CASSIVGLRNTEAFF | TGTGCCAGTAGTATAGTGGGCTTGAGGAACACTGAAGCTTTCTTT
TRBJ2-1 | TRBV9 | NA | NA | CASSSYAGQGMHEQFF | TGTGCCAGCAGCTCCTACGCGGGGCAGGGAATGCATGAGCAGTTCTTC
TRBJ2-1 | TRBV5-4 | TRBD2 | few | CASSSLAGVRNEQFF | TGTGCCAGCAGCTCACTAGCGGGAGTCAGAAATGAGCAGTTCTTC
TRBJ2-3 | TRBV5-1 | TRBD1 | NA | CASSLVGRGLDTQYF | TGCGCCAGCAGCTTGGTGGGCAGGGGGCTCGATACGCAGTATTTT
TRBJ2-3 | TRBV15 | NA | once | CATSRGWTLDTQYF | TGTGCCACCAGCAGAGGCTGGACTTTAGATACGCAGTATTTT
TRBJ2-7 | TRBV15 | NA | NA | CATSRDRSRDTRSYEQYF | TGTGCCACCAGCAGAGATAGGAGCCGGGACACTCGATCCTACGAGCAGTACTTC
TRBJ1-5 | TRBV19 | NA | NA | CASSPYNQPQHF | TGTGCCAGTAGTCCGTACAATCAGCCCCAGCATTTT
TRBJ1-2 | TRBV18 | TRBD1 | NA | CASSPETGGGGYTF | TGTGCCAGCTCACCAGAGACAGGGGGCGGTGGCTACACCTTC
TRBJ1-4 | TRBV2 | NA | NA | CARRVGEKLFF | TGTGCCAGGAGGGTTGGTGAAAAACTGTTTTTT
TRBJ1-2 | TRBV5-1 | TRBD1 | NA | CASSLGTGGDYTF | TGCGCCAGCAGCCTGGGGACAGGAGGAGACTACACCTTC
TRBJ1-1 | TRBV7-2 | TRBD1 | NA | CASSRFTGQGKTEAFF | TGTGCCAGCAGCCGTTTCACCGGACAGGGCAAAACTGAAGCTTTCTTT